Below are 20 T cell receptor beta chains sequenced from a single sample in a study of PD-1 blockade in classical Hodgkin lymphoma (TCRdb year 2020). Library construction relied on the immunoSEQ multiplex PCR assay. As stored in TCRdb, this immuneACCESS dataset retains in-frame rearrangements with V and J assigned. A fraction of the clones does not appear; measured against another copy, unresolved V genes explain less than half of the discrepancy, and the remainder lacks a known reason. The sample includes about 33,000 clones, with approximately 94% observed a single time. Together, the top ten hold 2.3% of the sample. In the paper's terms, the time point label means: newly diagnosed, previously untreated cHL patient sample. Sequenced: peripheral blood mononuclear cells (PBMCs). The receptors come from a human donor with classical Hodgkin lymphoma.

The chain couples TRBV30 to TRBJ2-7, with TRBD1 matching over 9 bases. J was trimmed by 5 bases and V by 5 bases; bases with no gene match: 10. CDR1 and CDR2 from the germline V gene are GTSNPN and SVGIG (reference sequence). The length of the CDR3 is 14 residues. The CDR3 reads CAWYPGTGSHEQYF. The CDR3 nucleotides read TGTGCCTGGTACCCCGGGACAGGGTCCCACGAGCAGTACTTC.

V gene TRBV11-2 combines with J gene TRBJ1-6; tentative D call: TRBD1 (6 bases). Trimming left V 4 bases short and J 10 bases short, with 14 bases between. This CDR3 spans 14 amino acids. Germline V gives CDR1 SGHAT, CDR2 FQNNGV. CDR3 bases: TGTGCCAGCAGCTCATTACAGGGTACCTCACCCCTCCACTTT. Translating gives CASSSLQGTSPLHF.

The chain couples TRBV4-1 to TRBJ2-5; TRBD2 is a possible D gene (6 bases). Trimming left V 1 base short and J 3 bases short, with 12 bases between. This CDR3 spans 15 amino acids. The V gene's germline CDR1 is MGHRA and CDR2 YSYEKL. CDR3 loop: CASSQGSGGKETQYF. DNA of the CDR3: TGCGCCAGCAGCCAAGGTAGCGGCGGAAAAGAGACCCAGTACTTC.

V gene TRBV9 combines with J gene TRBJ2-5; 8 bases are shared with TRBD1. Germline CDR1 reads SGDLS; CDR2 reads YYNGEE. The V gene end was trimmed by 3 bases and the J gene end by 0 bases; junction bases not matched to a gene: 7. This CDR3 has 16 residues. CDR3 in DNA: TGTGCCAGCAGCGAGTGGGGGACAGGATACCAAGAGACCCAGTACTTC. Protein product: CASSEWGTGYQETQYF.

The chain has TRBV4-1 and TRBJ2-1; 11 bases match TRBD2. This CDR3 contains 15 residues. The germline V gene encodes CDR1 MGHRA and CDR2 YSYEKL. V lost 6 bases to trimming and J lost 5 bases; unmatched junction nucleotides: 6. The CDR3 is CASRKLAGVNNEQFF. The CDR3 coding sequence is TGCGCCAGCAGGAAACTAGCGGGGGTGAACAATGAGCAGTTCTTC.

This rearrangement joins TRBV6-5 to TRBJ1-1; tentative D call: TRBD1 (6 bases). Deletions cut 0 bases from V and 5 bases from J, with 13 bases between. Germline V lookup: CDR1 MNHEY, CDR2 SVGAGI. The CDR3 spans 15 residues. The CDR3 DNA reads as TGTGCCAGCAGTTACTCGATAATAGGGGGGACTGAAGCTTTCTTT. This codes for CASSYSIIGGTEAFF.

V and J are TRBV19 and TRBJ2-7; tentatively, D is TRBD2 (6 bases). V was pared by 5 bases and J by 2 bases, with 10 bases between. The CDR3 runs to 13 residues. The germline V gene has CDR1 LNHDA and CDR2 SQIVND (reference sequence). CDR3 protein: CASSSGGTYEQYF. CDR3 coding DNA: TGTGCCAGTAGTTCCGGCGGGACCTACGAGCAGTACTTC.

This chain joins TRBV30 and TRBJ2-1; no clear D gene. V lost 0 bases and J lost 4, with 4 bases in between. The germline V gene has CDR1 GTSNPN and CDR2 SVGIG (reference sequence). The CDR3 is 12 amino acids. CDR3 DNA sequence: TGTGCCTGGAGTGTGGCTTACAATGAGCAGTTCTTC. Translated, it gives CAWSVAYNEQFF.

The rearrangement uses TRBV14 and TRBJ2-1; TRBD1 matches at 8 bases. The germline V gene has CDR1 SGHDN and CDR2 FVKESK. The trim removed 3 bases at V and 6 bases at J, leaving 10 bases unmatched. The CDR3 consists of 16 residues. CDR3 amino acids: CASSHEAGGFANEQFF. The CDR3 nucleotides read TGTGCCAGCAGCCATGAAGCAGGGGGCTTTGCCAATGAGCAGTTCTTC. The whole variable domain, remainder taken from reference TRBV14 and TRBJ2-1, is EAGVTQFPSHSVIEKGQTVTLRCDPISGHDNLYWYRRVMGKEIKFLLHFVKESKQDESGMPNNRFLAERTGGTYSTLKVQPAELEDSGVYFCASSHEAGGFANEQFFGPGTRLTVL.

The rearrangement links TRBV7-8 to TRBJ2-3; D is uncertain. The CDR3 is 15 amino acids. Trimming cost V 2 bases and J 4 bases, with 13 bases left between them. In germline, CDR1 is SGHVS, CDR2 FQNEAQ. CDR3 in amino acids: CASSLNPLRADTQYF. CDR3 bases: TGTGCCAGCAGCTTAAACCCCCTTAGGGCAGATACGCAGTATTTT.

A single count supports this clone. The V call is TRBV19, the J call TRBJ1-4; D ambiguous. V lost 5 bases to trimming and J lost 0 bases, with 7 bases between them. The germline V gene has CDR1 LNHDA and CDR2 SQIVND (reference sequence). The CDR3 covers 14 residues. The CDR3 nucleotides are TGTGCCAGTAGTCGCACAGCAACTAATGAAAAACTGTTTTTT. Its translation is CASSRTATNEKLFF.

V gene TRBV9 combines with J gene TRBJ2-5; 11 bases line up with TRBD2. The germline V gene encodes CDR1 SGDLS and CDR2 YYNGEE. The CDR3 covers 16 residues. The junction had 8 bases not matched to a gene; V was cut back by 3 bases and J by 4 bases. The DNA for the CDR3 is TGTGCCAGCAGCGAGATGCTAGCGGGGGGCCTAGAGACCCAGTACTTC. Translation: CASSEMLAGGLETQYF.

The sample holds a few counts of this clone. This chain connects TRBV27 to TRBJ2-7, with a weak D call TRBD2 (6 bases). CDR1 MNHEY and CDR2 SMNVEV come from the germline V gene (reference sequence). V lost 5 bases and J lost 3, with 11 bases in between. The CDR3 length is 13 residues. The CDR3 nucleotides are TGTGCCAGCAGTCGACCGGGACTCTACGAGCAGTACTTC. Protein sequence: CASSRPGLYEQYF.

This chain uses TRBV5-1 with TRBJ2-7; the D gene could be TRBD1 or TRBD2 (5 bases each). This CDR3 is built from 15 residues. Germline V gene lookup returns CDR1 SGHRS and CDR2 YFSETQ. The V end was cut by 5 bases, the J end by 3 bases, with 18 bases between. The CDR3 DNA is TGCGCCAGCAGTCGCGGACTGGGACGGGGCTACGAGCAGTACTTC. Translated: CASSRGLGRGYEQYF.

This chain joins TRBV7-3 and TRBJ2-2; the D gene is possibly TRBD2 (6 bases). The germline V gene has CDR1 SGHTA and CDR2 FQGTGA. The CDR3 has 14 amino acids. V lost 5 bases, J lost 5 bases, and 12 bases lay in between. In DNA, the CDR3 is TGTGCCAGCAGCCCCACGGGGGATACCGGGGAGCTGTTTTTT. Residues: CASSPTGDTGELFF.

The gene calls are TRBV19 and TRBJ2-1; 15 bases fit TRBD2. The CDR3 runs 17 residues. Trimming at V came to 6 bases and at J to 4 bases, leaving 7 bases not matched to a gene. Germline CDR1 is LNHDA and CDR2 is SQIVND (reference sequence). The chain's CDR3 is CASSLGTSGRQYNEQFF. Written as DNA, the CDR3 is TGTGCCAGTAGCCTCGGGACTAGCGGGAGGCAATACAATGAGCAGTTCTTC.

This CDR3 reads CASSPPGVGTDTQYF. The DNA for the CDR3 is TGCGCCAGCAGTCCCCCGGGGGTAGGCACAGATACGCAGTATTTT. The chain carries TRBV5-1 and TRBJ2-3, with TRBD2 as a possible D gene (6 bases). CDR1 and CDR2 from the germline V gene are SGHRS and YFSETQ. Trimming pared 5 bases from V and 1 base from J, leaving 14 bases between. This CDR3 is built from 15 residues.

V and J are TRBV19 and TRBJ2-3; no clear D. Trimming took 1 base from V and 4 from J, leaving 0 bases between them. CDR1 is LNHDA and CDR2 is SQIVND in the germline V gene (reference sequence). This CDR3 has 11 amino acids. The CDR3 coding sequence is TGTGCCAGTAGTATAGCAGATACGCAGTATTTT. Translating gives CASSIADTQYF.

The chain links TRBV7-2 to TRBJ2-7, with 8 bases fitting TRBD2. V dropped 4 bases and J dropped 6; count of bases not matched to a gene: 8. The CDR3 runs 14 residues. Germline assignment: CDR1 SGHTA and CDR2 FQGNSA. CDR3 nucleotides: TGTGCCAGCAGCTCCCGTAATAGCGGGATCGAGCAGTACTTC. It encodes CASSSRNSGIEQYF.

This clone was found once. The chain is built from TRBV6-5 and TRBJ2-1; D unclear. The V end lost 5 bases, the J end lost 8 bases, and 16 bases lay between the germline ends. CDR3 length: 14 amino acids. Germline assignment: CDR1 MNHEY and CDR2 SVGAGI. The CDR3 protein is CASSPDWELHEQFF. In DNA, the CDR3 is TGTGCCAGCAGTCCGGATTGGGAATTACATGAGCAGTTCTTC.